Listed below are T cell receptor beta chains from one sample, sequenced in a study of Tregs in tolerant kidney transplant recipients. Using immunoSEQ multiplex PCR, the repertoire was profiled, and TCRdb retains in-frame clones only, with some absent. This table has roughly 120,000 clones, around 94% appearing once. The specimen sequenced was CD4+ T cells from blood. These receptors all come from a human donor in good health. Both conserved end residues are trimmed from each CDR3.

len	v_gene	j_gene	CDR3aa
12	TRBV9	TRBJ1-1	ASSVHIRGTEAF
13	TRBV6-1	TRBJ2-7	ASSEYGTGPYEQY
10	TRBV6-5	TRBJ2-4	ATRQGKNIQY
11	TRBV7-3	TRBJ1-2	ASSLNQGHGYT
15	TRBV5-1	TRBJ1-6	ASSLARGNSYNSPLH
12	TRBV7-9	TRBJ1-6	ASSRGTVNSPLH
13	TRBV30	TRBJ2-1	AWSRRGQGNNEQF
12	TRBV30	TRBJ1-4	AWSPDRNNEKLF
14	TRBV4-1	TRBJ1-1	ASSPRLFEGSSEAF
11	TRBV5-1	TRBJ2-7	ASSSLNSYEQY
12	TRBV29-1	TRBJ1-4	SVTQGVTNEKLF
12	TRBV6-6	TRBJ2-7	ASSTTGVLYEQY
13	TRBV5-1	TRBJ2-1	ASSLGLLGNNEQF
16	TRBV27	TRBJ2-3	ASSLLFDPGPRTDTQY
13	TRBV5-1	TRBJ1-4	ASSLIPEEGEKLF
10	TRBV19	TRBJ1-1	ATTPGNTEAF
13	TRBV7-8	TRBJ2-5	ASSLAGLDGETQY
11	TRBV18	TRBJ1-2	ASSPDRGPGYT
11	TRBV4-1	TRBJ2-1	ASSQERGYEQF
9	TRBV20-1	TRBJ2-3	SAGVADTQY
16	TRBV29-1	TRBJ2-6	SSNTWGGGPSGANVLT
11	TRBV19	TRBJ1-2	ASSPGARYGYT
15	TRBV5-4	TRBJ1-3	ASSLAKGQGFGNTIY
12	TRBV7-9	TRBJ2-3	ASSGGQGKDTQY
13	TRBV6-6	TRBJ2-3	AIRGSTPLTDTQY
13	TRBV6-1	TRBJ2-5	ASSEALGSKETQY
13	TRBV10-2	TRBJ2-7	ASSDEGTLNYEQY
13	TRBV6-4	TRBJ1-6	ASSAGSSYNSPLH
14	TRBV13	TRBJ2-7	ASSPPPAGGSYEQY
10	TRBV2	TRBJ2-7	ASTWELAEQY
12	TRBV5-1	TRBJ2-3	ASSFGGSTDTQY
12	TRBV6-6	TRBJ2-7	ATQAGLNSYEQY
11	TRBV29-1	TRBJ1-1	SATGLTDGEAF
13	TRBV18	TRBJ2-7	ASSPPRESSYEQY
13	TRBV5-5	TRBJ2-7	ASSLPERGVYEQY
15	TRBV10-3	TRBJ1-5	AISLGHNSNSNQPQH
18	TRBV18	TRBJ2-1	ASSPPRLAGVLQGGNEQF
15	TRBV5-1	TRBJ2-5	ASSLVPGIVSQETQY
10	TRBV29-1	TRBJ1-2	SVDQGALGYT
12	TRBV7-9	TRBJ1-2	ASSLGQGTYGYT
16	TRBV27	TRBJ1-3	ASSFSSIGQSPGNTIY
10	TRBV12-5	TRBJ1-2	ASSGSGYGYT
14	TRBV5-1	TRBJ2-1	ASSQNSGRSNTEQF
12	TRBV7-9	TRBJ1-2	ASRLGTFDYGYT